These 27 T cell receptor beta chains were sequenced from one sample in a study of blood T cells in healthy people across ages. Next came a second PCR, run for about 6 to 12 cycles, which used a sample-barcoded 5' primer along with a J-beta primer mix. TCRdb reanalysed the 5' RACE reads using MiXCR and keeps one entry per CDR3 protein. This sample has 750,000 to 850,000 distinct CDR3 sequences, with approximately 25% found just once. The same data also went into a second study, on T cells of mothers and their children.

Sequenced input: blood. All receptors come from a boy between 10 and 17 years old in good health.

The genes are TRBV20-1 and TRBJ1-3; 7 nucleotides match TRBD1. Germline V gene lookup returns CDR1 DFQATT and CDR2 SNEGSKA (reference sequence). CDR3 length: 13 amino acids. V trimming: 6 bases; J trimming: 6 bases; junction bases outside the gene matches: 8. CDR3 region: CSAAGTATNTIYF. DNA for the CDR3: TGCAGTGCGGCCGGGACAGCAACAAACACCATATATTTT.

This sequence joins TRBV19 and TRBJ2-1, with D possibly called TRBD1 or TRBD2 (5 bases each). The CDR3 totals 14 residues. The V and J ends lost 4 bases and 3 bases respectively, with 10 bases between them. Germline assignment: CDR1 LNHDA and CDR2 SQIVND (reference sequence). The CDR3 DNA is TGTGCCAGTAGTAAGCCAGGGAGCTACAATGAGCAGTTCTTC. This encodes CASSKPGSYNEQFF.

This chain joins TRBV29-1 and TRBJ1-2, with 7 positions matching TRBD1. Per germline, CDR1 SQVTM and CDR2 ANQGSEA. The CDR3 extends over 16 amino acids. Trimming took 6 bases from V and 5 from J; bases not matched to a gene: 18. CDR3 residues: CSVDIAPRPGGYGYTF. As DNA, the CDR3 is TGCAGCGTCGACATAGCCCCAAGGCCAGGGGGGTATGGCTACACCTTC.

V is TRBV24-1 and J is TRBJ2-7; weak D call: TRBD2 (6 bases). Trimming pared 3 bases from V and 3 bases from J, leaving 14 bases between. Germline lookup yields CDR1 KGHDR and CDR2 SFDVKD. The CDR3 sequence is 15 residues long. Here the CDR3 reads CATSDPRRGLYEQYF. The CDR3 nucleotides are TGTGCCACCAGTGATCCCCGGAGGGGACTCTACGAGCAGTACTTC.

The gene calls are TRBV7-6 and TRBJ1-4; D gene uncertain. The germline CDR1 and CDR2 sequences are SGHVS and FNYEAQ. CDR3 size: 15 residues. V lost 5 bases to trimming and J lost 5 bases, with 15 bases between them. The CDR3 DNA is TGTGCCAGCAGCCGTATATGGGCCACAAATGAAAAACTGTTTTTT. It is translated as CASSRIWATNEKLFF.

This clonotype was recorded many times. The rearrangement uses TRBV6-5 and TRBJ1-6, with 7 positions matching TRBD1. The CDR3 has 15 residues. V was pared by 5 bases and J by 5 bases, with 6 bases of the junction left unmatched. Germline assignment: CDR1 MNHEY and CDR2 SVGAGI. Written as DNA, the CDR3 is TGTGCCAGCAGTCGGGTCAGGGGGAATAATTCACCCCTCCACTTT. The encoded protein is CASSRVRGNNSPLHF.

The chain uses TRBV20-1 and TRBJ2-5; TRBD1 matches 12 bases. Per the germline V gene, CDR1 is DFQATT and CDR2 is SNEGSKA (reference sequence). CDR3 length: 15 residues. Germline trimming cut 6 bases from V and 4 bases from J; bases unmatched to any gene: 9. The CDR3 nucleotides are TGCAGTGCAAATAGGGACAGGGGGCGGGGAGAGACCCAGTACTTC. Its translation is CSANRDRGRGETQYF.

This CDR3 is CASSLGHGGPAEKLFF. The CDR3 region has the DNA TGCGCCAGCAGCTTGGGTCACGGGGGGCCGGCGGAAAAACTGTTTTTT. V is TRBV5-1 and J is TRBJ1-4; possibly TRBD1 for D (6 bases). Deletions cut 0 bases from V and 8 bases from J, with 17 bases between. Germline values: CDR1 SGHRS, CDR2 YFSETQ. This CDR3 is 16 amino acids long.

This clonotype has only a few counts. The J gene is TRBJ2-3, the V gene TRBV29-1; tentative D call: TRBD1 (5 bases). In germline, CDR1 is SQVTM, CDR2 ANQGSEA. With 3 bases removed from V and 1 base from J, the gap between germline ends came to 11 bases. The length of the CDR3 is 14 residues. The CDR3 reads CSVDRRDGTDTQYF. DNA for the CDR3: TGCAGCGTTGATCGCAGGGATGGCACAGATACGCAGTATTTT.

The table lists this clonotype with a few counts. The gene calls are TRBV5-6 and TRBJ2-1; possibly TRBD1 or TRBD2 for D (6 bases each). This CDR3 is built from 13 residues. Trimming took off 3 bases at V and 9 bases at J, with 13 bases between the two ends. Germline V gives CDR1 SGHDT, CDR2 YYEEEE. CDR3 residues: CASSSLRGGEQFF. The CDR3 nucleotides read TGTGCCAGCAGCTCCCTCAGGGGAGGTGAGCAGTTCTTC.

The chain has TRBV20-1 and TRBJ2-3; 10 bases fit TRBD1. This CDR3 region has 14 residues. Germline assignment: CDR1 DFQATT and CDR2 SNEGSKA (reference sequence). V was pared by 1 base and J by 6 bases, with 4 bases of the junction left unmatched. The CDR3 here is CSARGDRGRDTQYF. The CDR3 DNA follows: TGCAGTGCTAGAGGTGACAGGGGGCGGGATACGCAGTATTTT.

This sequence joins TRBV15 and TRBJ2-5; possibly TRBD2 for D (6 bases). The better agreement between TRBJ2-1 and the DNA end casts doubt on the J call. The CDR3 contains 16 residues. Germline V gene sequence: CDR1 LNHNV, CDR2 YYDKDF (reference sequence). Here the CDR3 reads CATSGDSLNAGHEQFF. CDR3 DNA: TGTGCCACCAGCGGCGACTCCCTCAACGCGGGGCATGAGCAGTTCTTC.

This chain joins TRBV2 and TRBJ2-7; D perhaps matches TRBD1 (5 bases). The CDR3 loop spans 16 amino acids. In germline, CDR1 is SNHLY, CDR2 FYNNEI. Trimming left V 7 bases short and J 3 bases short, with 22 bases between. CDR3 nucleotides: TGTGCCAGCAATCGACAGTATCCGGGCCAACACTACGAGCAGTACTTC. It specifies CASNRQYPGQHYEQYF.

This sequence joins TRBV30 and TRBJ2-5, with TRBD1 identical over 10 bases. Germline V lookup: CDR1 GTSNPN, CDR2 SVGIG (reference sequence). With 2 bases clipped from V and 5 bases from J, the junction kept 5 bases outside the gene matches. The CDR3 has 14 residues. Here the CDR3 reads CAWSSGTGDETQYF. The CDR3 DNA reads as TGTGCCTGGAGTTCCGGGACAGGGGATGAGACCCAGTACTTC.

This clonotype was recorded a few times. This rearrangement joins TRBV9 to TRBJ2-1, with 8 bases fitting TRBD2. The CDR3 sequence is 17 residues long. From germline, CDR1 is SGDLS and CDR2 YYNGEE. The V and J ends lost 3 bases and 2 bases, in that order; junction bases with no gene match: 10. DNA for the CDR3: TGTGCCAGCAGCGCCCCCCCCGGGGGGGTACCCTACAATGAGCAGTTCTTC. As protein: CASSAPPGGVPYNEQFF.

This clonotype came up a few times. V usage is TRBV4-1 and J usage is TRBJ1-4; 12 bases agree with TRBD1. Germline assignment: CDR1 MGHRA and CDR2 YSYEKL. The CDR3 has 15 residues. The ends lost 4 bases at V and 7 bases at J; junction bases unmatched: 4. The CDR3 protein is CASSRDRGPSEKLFF. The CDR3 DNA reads TGCGCCAGCAGCCGGGACAGGGGGCCAAGTGAAAAACTGTTTTTT.

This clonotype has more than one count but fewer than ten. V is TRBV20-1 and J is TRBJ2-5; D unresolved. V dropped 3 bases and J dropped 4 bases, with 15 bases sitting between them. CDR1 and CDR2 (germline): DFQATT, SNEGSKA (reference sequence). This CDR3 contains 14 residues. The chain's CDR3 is CSARASSLIETQYF. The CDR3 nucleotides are TGCAGTGCTAGGGCCTCGAGTCTTATAGAGACCCAGTACTTC.

The chain's CDR3 is CASSLEWSQYF. In DNA, the CDR3 is TGTGCCAGCAGCCTGGAGTGGTCCCAGTACTTC. This rearrangement joins TRBV7-9 to TRBJ2-5; no reliable D call. The V end was cut by 5 bases, the J end by 9 bases, with 10 bases between. The CDR3 has 11 amino acids. The germline V gene has CDR1 SEHNR and CDR2 FQNEAQ (reference sequence).

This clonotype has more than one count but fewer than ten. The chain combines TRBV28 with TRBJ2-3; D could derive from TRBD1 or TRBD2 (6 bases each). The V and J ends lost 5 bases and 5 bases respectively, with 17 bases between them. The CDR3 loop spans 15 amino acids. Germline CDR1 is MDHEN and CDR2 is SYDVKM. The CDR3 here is CASSDRRGDGDTQYF. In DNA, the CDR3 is TGTGCCAGCAGTGACAGAAGGGGGGACGGAGATACGCAGTATTTT.

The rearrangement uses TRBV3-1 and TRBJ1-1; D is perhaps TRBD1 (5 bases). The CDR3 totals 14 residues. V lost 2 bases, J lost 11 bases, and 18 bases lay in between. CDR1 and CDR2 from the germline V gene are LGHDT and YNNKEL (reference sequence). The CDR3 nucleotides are TGTGCCAGCAGCCAAATTGTCTCAGGGATCAAGGCTTTCTTT. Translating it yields CASSQIVSGIKAFF.

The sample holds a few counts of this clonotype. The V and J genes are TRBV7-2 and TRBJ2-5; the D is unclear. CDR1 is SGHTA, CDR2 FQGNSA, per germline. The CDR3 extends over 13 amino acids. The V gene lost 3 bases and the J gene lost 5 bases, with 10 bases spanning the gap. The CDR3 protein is CASSFWSMETQYF. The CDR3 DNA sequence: TGTGCCAGCAGCTTTTGGAGTATGGAGACCCAGTACTTC.

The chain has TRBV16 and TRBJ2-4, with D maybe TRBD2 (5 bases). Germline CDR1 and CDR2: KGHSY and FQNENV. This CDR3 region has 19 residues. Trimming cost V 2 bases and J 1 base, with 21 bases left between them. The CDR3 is CASSQGSDLVIRAKNIQYF. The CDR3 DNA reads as TGTGCCAGCAGCCAAGGTAGCGATCTAGTTATCCGGGCCAAAAACATTCAGTACTTC.

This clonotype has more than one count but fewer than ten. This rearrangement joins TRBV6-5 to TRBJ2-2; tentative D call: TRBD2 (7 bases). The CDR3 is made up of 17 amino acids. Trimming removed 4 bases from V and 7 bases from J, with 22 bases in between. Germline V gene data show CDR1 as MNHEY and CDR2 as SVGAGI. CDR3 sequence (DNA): TGTGCCAGCAGTTCATCGAGGGACTACAGGGTCCGCGGGGAGCTGTTTTTT. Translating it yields CASSSSRDYRVRGELFF.

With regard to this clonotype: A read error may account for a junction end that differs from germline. In nucleotides, the CDR3 is TGTGCCAGCAGTCTAGCGGGAGGGCCGAGGGATGAGCAGTTCTTC. It specifies CASSLAGGPRDEQFF. The chain employs TRBV12-3 or TRBV12-4 and TRBJ2-1; 12 bases match TRBD2. There are 15 residues in the CDR3.

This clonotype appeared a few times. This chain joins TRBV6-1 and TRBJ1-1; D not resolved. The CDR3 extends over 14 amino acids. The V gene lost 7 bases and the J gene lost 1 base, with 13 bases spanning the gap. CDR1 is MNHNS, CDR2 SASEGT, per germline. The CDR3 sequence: CASTFSRGNTEAFF. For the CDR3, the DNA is TGTGCCAGCACTTTCAGCCGGGGGAACACTGAAGCTTTCTTT.

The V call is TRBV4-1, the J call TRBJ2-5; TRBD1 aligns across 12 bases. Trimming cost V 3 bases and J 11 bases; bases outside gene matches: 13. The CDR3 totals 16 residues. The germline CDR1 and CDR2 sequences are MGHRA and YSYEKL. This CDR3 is CASSHDPGQGAHGQYF. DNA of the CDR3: TGCGCCAGCAGCCATGACCCGGGACAGGGGGCTCACGGGCAGTACTTC.

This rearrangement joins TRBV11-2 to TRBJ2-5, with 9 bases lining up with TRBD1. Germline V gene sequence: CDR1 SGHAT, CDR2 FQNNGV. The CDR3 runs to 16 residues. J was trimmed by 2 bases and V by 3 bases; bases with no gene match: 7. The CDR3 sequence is CASSFTGGASQETQYF. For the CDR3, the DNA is TGTGCCAGCAGCTTTACAGGGGGCGCATCTCAAGAGACCCAGTACTTC.